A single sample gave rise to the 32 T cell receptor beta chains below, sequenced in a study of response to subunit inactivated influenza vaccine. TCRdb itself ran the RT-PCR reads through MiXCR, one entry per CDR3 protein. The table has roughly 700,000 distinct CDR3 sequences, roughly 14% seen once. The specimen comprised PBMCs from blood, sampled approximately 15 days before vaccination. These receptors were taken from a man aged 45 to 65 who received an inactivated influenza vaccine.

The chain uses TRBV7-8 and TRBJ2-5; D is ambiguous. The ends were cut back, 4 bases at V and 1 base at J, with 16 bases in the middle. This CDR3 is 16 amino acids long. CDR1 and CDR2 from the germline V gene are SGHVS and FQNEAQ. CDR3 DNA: TGTGCCAGCAGCTCCTACCGGGTCCCCGGCCAAGAGACCCAGTACTTC. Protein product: CASSSYRVPGQETQYF.

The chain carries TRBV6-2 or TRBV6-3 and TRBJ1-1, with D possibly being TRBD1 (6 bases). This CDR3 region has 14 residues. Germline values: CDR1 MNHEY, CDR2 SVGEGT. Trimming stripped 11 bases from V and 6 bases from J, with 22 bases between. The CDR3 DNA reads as TGTGCCGCCATCCGGGACAACCACCGGCCTGAAGCTTTCTTT. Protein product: CAAIRDNHRPEAFF.

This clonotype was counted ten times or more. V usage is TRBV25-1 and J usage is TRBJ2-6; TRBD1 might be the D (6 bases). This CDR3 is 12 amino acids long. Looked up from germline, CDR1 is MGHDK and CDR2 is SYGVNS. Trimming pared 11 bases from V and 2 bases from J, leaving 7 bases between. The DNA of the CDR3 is TGTGCCGCAGGGGCTGGGGCCAACGTCCTGACTTTC. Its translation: CAAGAGANVLTF.

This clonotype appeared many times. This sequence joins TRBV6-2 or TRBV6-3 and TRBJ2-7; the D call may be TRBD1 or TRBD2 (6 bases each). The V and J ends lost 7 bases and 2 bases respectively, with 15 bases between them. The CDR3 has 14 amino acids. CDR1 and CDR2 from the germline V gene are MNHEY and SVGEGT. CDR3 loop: CASTSRGATYEQYF. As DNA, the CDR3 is TGTGCCAGCACCTCAAGGGGGGCAACCTACGAGCAGTACTTC.

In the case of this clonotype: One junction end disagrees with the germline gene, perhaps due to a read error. CDR3 DNA: TGCGCCAGCAGCCAAGTGCTGACTAGCGGCTACACAGATGCGCAGTATTTT. This sequence encodes CASSQVLTSGYTDAQYF. This chain uses TRBV4-3 with TRBJ2-3; 9 bases are a match to TRBD2. CDR3 length: 17 residues. The V gene's germline CDR1 is LGHNA and CDR2 YSLEER.

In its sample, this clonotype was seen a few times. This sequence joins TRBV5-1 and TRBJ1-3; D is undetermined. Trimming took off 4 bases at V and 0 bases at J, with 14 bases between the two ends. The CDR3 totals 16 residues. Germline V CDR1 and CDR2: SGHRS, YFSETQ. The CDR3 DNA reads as TGCGCCAGCAGCCTCTATTCGGTCAACTCTGGAAACACCATATATTTT. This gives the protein CASSLYSVNSGNTIYF.

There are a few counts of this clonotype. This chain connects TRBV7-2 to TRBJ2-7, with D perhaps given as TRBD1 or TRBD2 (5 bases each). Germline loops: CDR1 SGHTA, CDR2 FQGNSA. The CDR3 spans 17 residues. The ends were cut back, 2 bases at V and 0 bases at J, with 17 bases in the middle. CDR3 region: CASSLTFGGVASYEQYF. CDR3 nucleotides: TGTGCCAGCAGCTTAACGTTTGGGGGAGTGGCCTCCTACGAGCAGTACTTC. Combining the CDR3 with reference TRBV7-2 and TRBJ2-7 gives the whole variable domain GAGVSQSPSNKVTEKGKDVELRCDPISGHTALYWYRQSLGQGLEFLIYFQGNSAPDKSGLPSDRFSAERTGGSVSTLTIQRTQQEDSAVYLCASSLTFGGVASYEQYFGPGTRLTVT.

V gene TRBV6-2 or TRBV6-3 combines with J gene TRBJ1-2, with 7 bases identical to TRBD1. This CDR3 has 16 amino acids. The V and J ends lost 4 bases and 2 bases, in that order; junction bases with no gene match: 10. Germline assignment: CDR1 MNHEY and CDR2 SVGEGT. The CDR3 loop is CASSWGTEVVNYGYTF. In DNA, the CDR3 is TGTGCCAGCAGTTGGGGGACAGAAGTTGTGAACTATGGCTACACCTTC.

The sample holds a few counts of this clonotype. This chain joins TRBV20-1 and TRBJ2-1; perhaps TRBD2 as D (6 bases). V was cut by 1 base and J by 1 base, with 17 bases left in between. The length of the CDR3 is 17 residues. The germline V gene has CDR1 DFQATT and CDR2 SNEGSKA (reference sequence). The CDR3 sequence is CSARGRQAGLSYNEQFF. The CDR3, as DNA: TGCAGTGCTAGAGGCAGACAAGCGGGCCTTTCCTACAATGAGCAGTTCTTC.

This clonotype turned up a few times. The CDR3 DNA reads as TGTGCCAGCAGTCCGGGTTGGGGATTGAGCAATCAGCCCCAGCATTTT. It yields the protein CASSPGWGLSNQPQHF. The rearrangement links TRBV12-3 or TRBV12-4 to TRBJ1-5; D ambiguous. V was pared by 5 bases and J by 1 base, with 15 bases between. The CDR3 totals 16 residues.

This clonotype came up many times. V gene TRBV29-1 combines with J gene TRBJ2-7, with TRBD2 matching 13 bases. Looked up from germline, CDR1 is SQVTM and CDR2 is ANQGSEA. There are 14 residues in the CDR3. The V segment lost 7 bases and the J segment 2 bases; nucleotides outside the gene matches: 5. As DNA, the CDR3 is TGCAGCGCCACGACTAGCGGGGGGCCCTACGAGCAGTACTTC. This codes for CSATTSGGPYEQYF.

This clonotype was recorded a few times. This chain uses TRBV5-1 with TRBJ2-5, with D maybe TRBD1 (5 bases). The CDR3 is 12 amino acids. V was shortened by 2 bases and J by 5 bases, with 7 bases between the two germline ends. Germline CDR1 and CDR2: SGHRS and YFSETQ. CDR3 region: CASSFYRETQYF. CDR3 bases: TGCGCCAGCAGCTTTTACAGGGAGACCCAGTACTTC.

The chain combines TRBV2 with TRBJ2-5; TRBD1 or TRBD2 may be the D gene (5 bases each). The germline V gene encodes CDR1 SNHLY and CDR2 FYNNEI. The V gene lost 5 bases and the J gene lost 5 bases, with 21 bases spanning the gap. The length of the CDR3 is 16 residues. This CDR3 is CASSRTKGLGTETQYF. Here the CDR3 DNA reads TGTGCCAGCAGTAGGACGAAAGGTTTAGGGACGGAGACCCAGTACTTC.

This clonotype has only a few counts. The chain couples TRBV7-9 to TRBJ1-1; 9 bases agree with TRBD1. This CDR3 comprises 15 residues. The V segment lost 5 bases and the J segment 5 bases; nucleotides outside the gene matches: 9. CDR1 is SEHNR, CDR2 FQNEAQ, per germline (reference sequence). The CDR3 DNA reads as TGTGCCAGCAGCACCGGCCAGACAGGGGGAACTGAAGCTTTCTTT. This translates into CASSTGQTGGTEAFF.

CDR3 DNA: TGTGCCACCAGTTGGGGGACTAGTAGCTACAATGAGCAGTTCTTC. Translating it yields CATSWGTSSYNEQFF. The chain couples TRBV24-1 to TRBJ2-1; 8 bases are shared with TRBD2. CDR1 and CDR2 (germline): KGHDR, SFDVKD. The CDR3 has 15 residues. With V trimmed by 6 bases and J by 3 bases, 6 bases remained unmatched.

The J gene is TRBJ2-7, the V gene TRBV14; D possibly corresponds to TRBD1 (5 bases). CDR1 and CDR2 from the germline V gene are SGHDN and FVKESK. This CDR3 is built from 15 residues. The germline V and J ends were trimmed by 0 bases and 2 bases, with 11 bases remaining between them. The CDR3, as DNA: TGTGCCAGCAGCCAAGACGTGGGGCAGACCTACGAGCAGTACTTC. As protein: CASSQDVGQTYEQYF.

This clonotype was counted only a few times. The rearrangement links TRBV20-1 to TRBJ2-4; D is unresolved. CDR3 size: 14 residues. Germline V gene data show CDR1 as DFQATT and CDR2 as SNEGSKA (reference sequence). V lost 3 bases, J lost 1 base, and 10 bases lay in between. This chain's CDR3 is CSAREPWAKNIQYF. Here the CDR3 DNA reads TGCAGTGCTAGGGAACCTTGGGCCAAAAACATTCAGTACTTC.

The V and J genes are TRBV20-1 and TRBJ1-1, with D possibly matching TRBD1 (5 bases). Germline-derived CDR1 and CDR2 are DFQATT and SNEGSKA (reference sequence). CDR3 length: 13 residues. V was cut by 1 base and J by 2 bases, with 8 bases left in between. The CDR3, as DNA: TGCAGTGCTAGAGTGGGGGGAAACACTGAAGCTTTCTTT. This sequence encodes CSARVGGNTEAFF.

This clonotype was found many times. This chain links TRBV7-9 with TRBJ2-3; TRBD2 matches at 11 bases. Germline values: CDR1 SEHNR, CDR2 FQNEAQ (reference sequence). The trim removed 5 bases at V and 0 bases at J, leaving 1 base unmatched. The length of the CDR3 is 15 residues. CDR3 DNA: TGTGCCAGCAGCCGGACTAGCGGGAGCACAGATACGCAGTATTTT. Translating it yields CASSRTSGSTDTQYF.

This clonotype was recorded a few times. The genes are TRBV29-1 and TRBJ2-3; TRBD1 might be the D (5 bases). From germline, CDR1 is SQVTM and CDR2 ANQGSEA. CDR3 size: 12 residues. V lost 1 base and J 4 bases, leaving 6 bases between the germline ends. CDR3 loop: CSVEGTSDTQYF. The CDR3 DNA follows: TGCAGCGTTGAAGGGACATCAGATACGCAGTATTTT.

CDR3 sequence reads: CSASKLAGTDTQYF. CDR3 bases: TGCAGTGCTAGTAAGCTAGCGGGCACAGATACGCAGTATTTT. The J gene is TRBJ2-3, the V gene TRBV20-1; 7 positions match TRBD2. The germline V gene encodes CDR1 DFQATT and CDR2 SNEGSKA (reference sequence). This CDR3 is built from 14 residues. V shed 3 bases, J shed 1 base, and the junction held 4 bases outside the gene matches.

Here the CDR3 DNA reads TGTGCCACCAGGCGACAGGGTGACCCAGATACGCAGTATTTT. Protein product: CATRRQGDPDTQYF. The gene calls are TRBV15 and TRBJ2-3; TRBD1 aligns across 7 bases. Germline V gene data show CDR1 as LNHNV and CDR2 as YYDKDF (reference sequence). This CDR3 contains 14 residues. The ends lost 6 bases at V and 4 bases at J; junction bases unmatched: 7. Filled out from reference TRBV15 and TRBJ2-3, the complete variable domain reads DAMVIQNPRYQVTQFGKPVTLSCSQTLNHNVMYWYQQKSSQAPKLLFHYYDKDFNNEADTPDNFQSRRPNTSFCFLDIRSPGLGDTAMYLCATRRQGDPDTQYFGPGTRLTVL.

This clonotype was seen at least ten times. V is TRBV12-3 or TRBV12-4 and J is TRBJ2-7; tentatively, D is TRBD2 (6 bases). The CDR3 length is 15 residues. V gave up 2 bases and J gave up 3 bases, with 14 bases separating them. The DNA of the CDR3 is TGTGCCAGCAGTTTATCGGGGGACTTAGACTACGAGCAGTACTTC. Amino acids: CASSLSGDLDYEQYF.

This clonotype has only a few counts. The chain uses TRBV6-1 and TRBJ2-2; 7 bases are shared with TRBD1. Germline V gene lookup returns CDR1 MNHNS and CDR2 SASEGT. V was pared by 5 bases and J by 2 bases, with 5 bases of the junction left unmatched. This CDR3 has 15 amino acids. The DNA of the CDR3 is TGTGCCAGCAGTCCTACAGGGGTCAACACCGGGGAGCTGTTTTTT. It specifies CASSPTGVNTGELFF.

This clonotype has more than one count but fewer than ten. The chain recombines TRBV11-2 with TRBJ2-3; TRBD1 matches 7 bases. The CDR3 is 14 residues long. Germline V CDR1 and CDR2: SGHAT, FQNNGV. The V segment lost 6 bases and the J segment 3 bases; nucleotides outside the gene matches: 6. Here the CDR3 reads CASSRGQATDTQYF. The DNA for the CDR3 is TGTGCCAGCAGTCGTGGACAGGCGACAGATACGCAGTATTTT.

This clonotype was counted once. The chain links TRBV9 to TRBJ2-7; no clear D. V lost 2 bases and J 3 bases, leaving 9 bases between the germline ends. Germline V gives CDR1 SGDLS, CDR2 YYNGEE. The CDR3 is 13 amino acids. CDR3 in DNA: TGTGCCAGCAGCGTTGCGGATTTCTACGAGCAGTACTTC. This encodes CASSVADFYEQYF.

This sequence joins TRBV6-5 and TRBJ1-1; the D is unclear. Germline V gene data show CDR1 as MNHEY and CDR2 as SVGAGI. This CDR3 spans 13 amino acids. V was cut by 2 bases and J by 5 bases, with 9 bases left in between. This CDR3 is CASSYKAQTEAFF. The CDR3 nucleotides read TGTGCCAGCAGTTACAAGGCACAGACTGAAGCTTTCTTT.

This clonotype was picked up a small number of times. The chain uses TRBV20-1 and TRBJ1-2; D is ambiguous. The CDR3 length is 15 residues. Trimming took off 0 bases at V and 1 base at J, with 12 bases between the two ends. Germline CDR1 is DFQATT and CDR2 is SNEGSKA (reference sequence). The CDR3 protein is CSARDQKQRNYGYTF. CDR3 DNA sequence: TGCAGTGCTAGAGATCAGAAACAGCGTAACTATGGCTACACCTTC.

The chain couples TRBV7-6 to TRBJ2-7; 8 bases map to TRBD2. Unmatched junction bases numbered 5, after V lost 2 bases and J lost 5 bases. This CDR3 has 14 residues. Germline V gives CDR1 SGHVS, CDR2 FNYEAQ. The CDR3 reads CASSLNGRGDEQYF. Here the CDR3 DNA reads TGTGCCAGCAGCTTAAACGGGAGGGGTGACGAGCAGTACTTC.

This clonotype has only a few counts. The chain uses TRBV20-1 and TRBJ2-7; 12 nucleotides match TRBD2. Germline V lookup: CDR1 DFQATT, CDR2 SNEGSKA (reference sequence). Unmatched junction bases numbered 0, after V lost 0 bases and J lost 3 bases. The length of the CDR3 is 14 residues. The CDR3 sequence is CSAREGLAGYEQYF. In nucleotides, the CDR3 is TGCAGTGCTAGAGAGGGACTAGCGGGCTACGAGCAGTACTTC.

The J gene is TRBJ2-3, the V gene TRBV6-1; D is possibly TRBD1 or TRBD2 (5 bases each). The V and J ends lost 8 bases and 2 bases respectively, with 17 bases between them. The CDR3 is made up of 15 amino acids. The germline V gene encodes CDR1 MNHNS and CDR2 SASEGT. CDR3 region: CASGQGDWATDTQYF. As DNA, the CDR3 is TGTGCCAGCGGGCAGGGAGATTGGGCCACAGATACGCAGTATTTT.

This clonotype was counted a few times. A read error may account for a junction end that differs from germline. Written as DNA, the CDR3 is TGTGCCATCAGCGAGTCTGGGGCCAACGTCCTGACTTTC. Its protein product is CAISESGANVLTF. The chain links TRBV10-3 to TRBJ2-6; D ambiguous. The V gene's germline CDR1 is ENHRY and CDR2 SYGVKD. CDR3 length: 13 amino acids.